This TCR beta chain appears in the sequencing data of a study of OX40 agonist ivuxolimab in advanced cancers. Across the study: Those enrolled were about 82% male, with a mean age of approximately 60 years and ages from about 20 to 90. Whole-study results and caveats: Low normalized T-cell clonal expansion was also seen in some nonresponders. Clones of CD4+ and CD8+ blood T cells grew by week 6 at doses of 0.1 to 3.0 mg/kg.

Only in-frame clones appear in the TCRdb table, and some are missing; sequencing was by immunoSEQ multiplex PCR. In the table there are some 100,000 clones, 70% to 90% of which are singletons. Turning to this clone: Its antigen is not known.

The CDR3 loop spans 14 amino acids. Per germline, CDR1 SQVTM and CDR2 ANQGSEA. The V and J ends lost 6 bases and 0 bases, in that order; junction bases with no gene match: 3. The chain has TRBV29-1 and TRBJ2-3; 10 bases line up with TRBD2. The TCR sequence derives from an adult with an advanced solid tumor such as melanoma, head and neck, liver or kidney cancer. The material sequenced was CD4+ or CD8+ T cells sorted from blood, taken in a trial of the OX40 agonist ivuxolimab. In DNA form, the CDR3 reads TGCAGCGTCCTAGCGGGGGAGAGCACAGATACGCAGTATTTT. It is translated as CSVLAGESTDTQYF.